This record concerns one T cell receptor beta chain sequence. UMIs were included in TCR beta cDNA generated by 5'RACE template switching. With the 5' RACE reads reprocessed, TCRdb shows one record per CDR3 protein and no DNA. The sample is made up of about 150,000 distinct CDR3 sequences, and the top ten hold around 37% of it. These data originate in a study of T cells expressing NK-cell markers. For the study at large: Seven of the eight sequenced donors were HCMV-seropositive; one was seronegative.

This CDR3 contains 15 residues. From germline, CDR1 is DFQATT and CDR2 SNEGSKA (reference sequence). The chain links TRBV20-1 to TRBJ2-5; TCRdb's assignment of TRBD2 cannot be checked, as there is no DNA. The TCR originated in a woman between 45 and 60 years old in good health. Sample: blood T cells: a sorted CD56 or NKG2C T cell subset, CD4+ or CD8+ T cells, or bulk PBMC T cells (not recorded which). The CDR3: CSARGGWTIQETQYF.